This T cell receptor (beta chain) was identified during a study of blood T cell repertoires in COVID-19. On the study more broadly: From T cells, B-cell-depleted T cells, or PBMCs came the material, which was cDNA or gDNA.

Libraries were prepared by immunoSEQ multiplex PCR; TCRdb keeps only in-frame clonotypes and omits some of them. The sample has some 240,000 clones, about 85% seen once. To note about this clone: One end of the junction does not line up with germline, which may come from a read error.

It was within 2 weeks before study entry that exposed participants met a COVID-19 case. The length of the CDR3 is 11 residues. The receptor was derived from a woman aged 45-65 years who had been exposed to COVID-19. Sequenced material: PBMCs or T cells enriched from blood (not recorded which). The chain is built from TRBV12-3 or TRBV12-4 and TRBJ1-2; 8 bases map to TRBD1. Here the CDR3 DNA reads TGTGCCAGCAGTCCAGGACAGGGATTCGCCTTC. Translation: CASSPGQGFAF.